These 19 T cell receptor beta chains were sequenced from one sample in a study of T cell repertoires in cytomegalovirus infection. TCRdb processed the reads anew with MiXCR; each CDR3 protein has one entry. The sample contains more than 150,000 distinct CDR3 sequences, more than 15% of which appear only once. Sequenced: CD8+ T cells from PBMCs. These receptors came from a human donor in good health (CMV status not recorded). Some clones in this sample may be carry-over from other donors' samples.

This rearrangement joins TRBV19 to TRBJ2-1, with D perhaps TRBD2 (5 bases). CDR3 length equals 17 residues. Looked up from germline, CDR1 is LNHDA and CDR2 is SQIVND (reference sequence). Trimming shortened V by 3 bases and J by 1 base, and 16 bases separated the two germline ends. CDR3 nucleotides: TGTGCCAGTAGTATTCTCATTAACCGGGGTTCCTACAATGAGCAGTTCTTC. Translating it yields CASSILINRGSYNEQFF.

This clonotype showed up just a few times. The J gene is TRBJ1-2, the V gene TRBV29-1, with 7 bases matching TRBD1. Germline V gives CDR1 SQVTM, CDR2 ANQGSEA. Trimming took 3 bases from V and 8 from J; bases not matched to a gene: 9. This CDR3 contains 13 residues. The CDR3 loop reads CSVEGDSAGGYTF. Here the CDR3 DNA reads TGCAGCGTTGAGGGGGACAGTGCTGGAGGCTACACCTTC.

This clonotype appeared a few times. This chain uses TRBV11-2 with TRBJ1-5; 7 bases map to TRBD1. Germline CDR1 and CDR2: SGHAT and FQNNGV. The CDR3 runs to 14 residues. J lost 6 bases, V lost 5 bases, and 7 bases had no gene match. The CDR3 reads CASSHSQGSQPQHF. The CDR3 DNA reads TGTGCCAGCAGCCACTCACAGGGGAGTCAGCCCCAGCATTTT.

This chain joins TRBV7-8 and TRBJ2-1; D not resolved. V lost 7 bases to trimming and J lost 12 bases, with 16 bases between them. Germline V gives CDR1 SGHVS, CDR2 FQNEAQ. CDR3 length: 12 amino acids. DNA of the CDR3: TGTGCCAGCACCAATGGGGTTGACCGGCAGTTCTTC. It codes for CASTNGVDRQFF.

This sequence joins TRBV20-1 and TRBJ2-1, with 7 nucleotides matching TRBD2. This CDR3 is built from 13 residues. The germline V gene has CDR1 DFQATT and CDR2 SNEGSKA (reference sequence). Germline trimming cut 3 bases from V and 3 bases from J; bases unmatched to any gene: 2. The DNA for the CDR3 is TGCAGTGCTAGGGAGCGGGGCTACAATGAGCAGTTCTTC. Translating gives CSARERGYNEQFF.

To note about this clonotype: This sequence may be a read error, since a much larger clone differs from it by one base. The V and J genes are TRBV6-1 and TRBJ2-7; a weak D match, TRBD2 (6 bases). The ends were cut back, 6 bases at V and 1 base at J, with 13 bases in the middle. The CDR3 totals 14 residues. In germline, CDR1 is MNHNS, CDR2 SASEGT. CDR3: CASSLLGGSYEQYF. CDR3 DNA sequence: TGTGCCAGCAGCCTCCTCGGGGGATCCTACGAGCAGTACTTC.

This clonotype was counted a few times. This chain joins TRBV10-3 and TRBJ2-1; D might be TRBD1 (6 bases). Germline V gene lookup returns CDR1 ENHRY and CDR2 SYGVKD. This CDR3 region has 17 residues. V was clipped by 2 bases and J by 1 base, with 15 bases between them. This chain's CDR3 is CAISEPEGDLSYNEQFF. CDR3 sequence (DNA): TGTGCCATCAGTGAGCCCGAGGGGGATTTATCCTACAATGAGCAGTTCTTC.

Of note for this clonotype: The conserved closing phenylalanine or tryptophan is absent in this CDR3, likely reflecting a read error. The genes are TRBV7-3 and TRBJ2-3; the D call may be TRBD1 or TRBD2 (5 bases each). Between the trimmed V and J ends, which lost 2 bases and 6 bases, there was a span of 12 bases. From germline, CDR1 is SGHTA and CDR2 FQGTGA. The CDR3 runs 14 residues. The CDR3 coding sequence is TGTGCCAGCAGCTTAGGGGGACCTGGGGATACGCAGTATTCT. As protein: CASSLGGPGDTQYS.

The chain links TRBV2 to TRBJ2-1; D gene uncertain. This CDR3 is built from 12 residues. V was cut by 6 bases and J by 1 base, with 4 bases left in between. CDR1 SNHLY and CDR2 FYNNEI come from the germline V gene. For the CDR3, the DNA is TGTGCCAGCAGGCGGTCCTACAATGAGCAGTTCTTC. Its protein is CASRRSYNEQFF.

This chain joins TRBV23-1 and TRBJ1-5; D uncertain. TRBV23-1 is an ORF, and what it does is uncertain. Trimming removed 6 bases at V and 1 base at J, with 7 bases between. CDR3 length: 13 amino acids. In DNA form, the CDR3 reads TGCGCCAGCAGGGGAAGGAGCAATCAGCCCCAGCATTTT. It encodes CASRGRSNQPQHF.

This clonotype was detected only a few times. The chain uses TRBV7-6 and TRBJ2-7; D remains unclear. Trimming shortened V by 5 bases and J by 0 bases, and 11 bases separated the two germline ends. This CDR3 comprises 14 residues. CDR1 and CDR2 (germline): SGHVS, FNYEAQ. CDR3 residues: CASSEAPSSYEQYF. CDR3 bases: TGTGCCAGCAGCGAGGCGCCGAGCTCCTACGAGCAGTACTTC.

This rearrangement joins TRBV12-3 or TRBV12-4 to TRBJ1-1, with D possibly TRBD1 on 6 matching bases. The length of the CDR3 is 16 residues. V was clipped by 8 bases and J by 0 bases, with 19 bases between them. CDR3 sequence (DNA): TGTGCCAGCGAGGGGGGCTACCGGGCAATGAACACTGAAGCTTTCTTT. Amino acid sequence: CASEGGYRAMNTEAFF.

The rearrangement joins TRBV20-1 to TRBJ2-7; D is uncertain. V dropped 2 bases and J dropped 0 bases, with 17 bases sitting between them. CDR1 and CDR2 (germline): DFQATT, SNEGSKA (reference sequence). This CDR3 spans 16 amino acids. The CDR3 is CSARLFTGSLSYEQYF. CDR3 DNA: TGCAGTGCTAGACTCTTCACCGGGTCCCTCTCCTACGAGCAGTACTTC.

The V call is TRBV2, the J call TRBJ2-3; TRBD2 matches 7 bases. Per germline, CDR1 SNHLY and CDR2 FYNNEI. After removal of 5 bases from V and 1 base from J, the junction contained 6 bases not matched to a gene. This CDR3 is built from 15 residues. CDR3 coding DNA: TGTGCCAGCAGTCTACTAGCGAGCGGCACAGATACGCAGTATTTT. Translation gives CASSLLASGTDTQYF.

This clonotype was seen many times. This chain uses TRBV7-9 with TRBJ1-1; no reliable D call. CDR1 and CDR2 (germline): SEHNR, FQNEAQ (reference sequence). The CDR3 consists of 13 residues. V shed 3 bases and J shed 1 base, with 6 bases lying between them. CDR3 bases: TGTGCCAGCAGCTTGGGCTGGAACACTGAAGCTTTCTTT. It translates to CASSLGWNTEAFF.

The CDR3 DNA is TGTGCCAGCATCCACAGACAGGCCAGGGATTCCGGGGAGCTGTTTTTT. Translated, it gives CASIHRQARDSGELFF. The chain uses TRBV12-3 or TRBV12-4 and TRBJ2-2, with D possibly being TRBD1 (6 bases). The CDR3 is made up of 16 amino acids. Between the trimmed V and J ends, which lost 7 bases and 6 bases, there was a span of 21 bases.

The J gene is TRBJ1-1, the V gene TRBV5-6; D is ambiguous. CDR1 is SGHDT, CDR2 YYEEEE, per germline. This CDR3 is 13 amino acids long. V shed 0 bases and J shed 1 base, with 4 bases lying between them. The DNA of the CDR3 is TGTGCCAGCAGCTTGGCAGAGAACACTGAAGCTTTCTTT. Its protein is CASSLAENTEAFF.

CDR3 sequence (DNA): TGTGCCAAGGGGGCTGAAAAACTGTTTTTT. Protein sequence: CAKGAEKLFF. V gene TRBV7-6 combines with J gene TRBJ1-4, with 7 bases fitting TRBD1. Germline V gene data show CDR1 as SGHVS and CDR2 as FNYEAQ. J lost 7 bases, V lost 10 bases, and 0 bases had no gene match. The CDR3 contains 10 residues.

This clonotype was detected many times. The chain carries TRBV7-2 and TRBJ2-2, with no clear D. Trimming removed 1 base at V and 2 bases at J, with 11 bases between. CDR1 SGHTA and CDR2 FQGNSA come from the germline V gene. There are 16 residues in the CDR3. CDR3 protein: CASSLDPEINTGELFF. CDR3 bases: TGTGCCAGCAGCTTAGACCCAGAAATTAACACCGGGGAGCTGTTTTTT.